The source of this T cell receptor (beta chain) is a study of cytomegalovirus exposure and HLA in healthy donors. Study information: Later, an analysis reported that the approximately 120 validation repertoires had used the same platform as the roughly 720 first-cohort repertoires. Study results and caveats: Overall, some 160 TCR beta chains were annotated as cytomegalovirus-associated. It was reportedly the case that the classifier diagnosed cytomegalovirus status with high specificity and sensitivity. A subsequent analysis found that TCR clusters from the first cohort also tended to co-occur in the 90 to 150 validation repertoires, with under 95% of cluster scores above 0.

Remarks on this clone: Antigen unknown.

Trimming pared 5 bases from V and 6 bases from J, leaving 15 bases between. This CDR3 comprises 14 residues. The germline gives CDR1 MNHEY, CDR2 SVGAGI. Libraries were prepared by immunoSEQ multiplex PCR; TCRdb keeps only in-frame clonotypes and omits some of them. The sample records 250,000 to 400,000 clones, approximately 86% being singletons. This clonotype originated in a man aged 30 to 39 in good health and CMV-seronegative. The chain recombines TRBV6-5 with TRBJ2-3; D is perhaps TRBD2 (6 bases). Source material: PBMCs. The CDR3 nucleotides read TGTGCCAGCAGTCCGGGGGATCGCGGGGATACGCAGTATTTT. Protein product: CASSPGDRGDTQYF.